The following is a TCR beta chain sequence with its context. A single count supports this clone. Its antigen is still unknown. Per-base qualities were not stored, and no clone one base away is much larger. The data were obtained in a study of blood T cell repertoires in COVID-19 (dated by TCRdb to 2020 to 2021). In the study overall: Collaborator samples came from the United States, Italy and Spain and covered acute and convalescent phases of COVID-19. Subjects who had been exposed to COVID-19, were actively infected with it, or had recovered from it provided the deeply sampled blood TCRbeta repertoires that made up the dataset. The repertoires were released in a freely available public database meant as a resource for research on the immune response to SARS-CoV-2. The material from the prospective study consisted of cDNA or gDNA derived from T cells, B-cell-depleted T cells, or PBMCs. Where available, HLA class I and class II types were obtained from metadata supplied by the sample provider rather than from assay-based typing. Samples came from the ongoing ImmuneRACE study (first 160 participants) plus 1,254 subjects from 6 global collaborators. Nearly every sample came with metadata listing a de-identified subject ID, COVID-19 status, age in years and sex.

The immunoSEQ Assay, a bias-controlled multiplex PCR, was used to amplify TCRbeta CDR3 regions from genomic DNA. From the authors' description of their analysis: Nucleated cell counts per sample were estimated from amplification of reference gene primers within the assay. To quantify the absolute abundance of each unique TCRbeta CDR3 rearrangement, sequence reads were collapsed and filtered. Productive Simpson clonality was computed per sample as the square root of Simpson's diversity index over productive rearrangements. The table comes from immuneACCESS by way of TCRdb, which keeps in-frame sequences with V and J called. Part of the clones is missing from these tables; in studies checked, under half for an unresolved V gene and the rest for unknown reasons. D and trimming come from the DNA, and the V and J calls and clone size come from that table. Here the sample has around 100,000 clones; 84% occur a single time. The ten most abundant clones make up approximately 15% of the sample.

Each collaborating institution followed its own protocols to collect whole blood in K2EDTA tubes. For TCRbeta analysis, collaborators shipped samples in one of three forms: frozen whole blood, isolated PBMCs, or DNA extracted from either of those sample types. Summary of the overall study and its limitations: The quantity of clinical and demographic metadata differed by source and by participant and was supplied without curation.

V and J are trimmed by 1 base and 4 bases, and the gene matches miss 9 bases of the junction. The CDR3 runs 18 amino acids, cysteine and phenylalanine included. CDR3 DNA only is kept here, 54 bases in frame from base 1. CDR1 and CDR2, per the germline V gene, are SGHDN and FVKESK. The sequence derives from a woman aged 55-70 years with acute or convalescent COVID-19. The chain was built from TRBV14 and TRBJ1-6; 8 middle bases align to TRBD1. Sequencing input: peripheral blood. CDR3 protein: CASSQARQGRFYNSPLHF. In nucleotides, the sequence is TGTGCCAGCAGCCAAGCGCGACAGGGGAGATTTTATAATTCACCCCTCCACTTT.